The rows below give T cell receptor beta chains drawn from one sample of a study of T cells in localized non-small cell lung cancer. The method was immunoSEQ multiplex PCR; TCRdb's version includes in-frame clones alone and lacks a portion of them. The sample shows approximately 83,000 clones, 88% of them seen only once. This specimen was peripheral blood, taken before any cancer treatment. These receptors were collected from a woman aged 35 to 75 with stage I squamous cell lung carcinoma. Both conserved end residues are part of each CDR3. The D gene is left open where the match is weak. A row's size may be missing; if present it is once, few, many or a size class.

CASSVGQNTDTQYF | TGTGCCAGCAGCGTAGGACAGAACACAGATACGCAGTATTTT | . | TRBJ2-3 | . | TRBV9
CASSIGTGANTQYF | TGTGCCAGCTCAATAGGGACAGGGGCAAATACGCAGTATTTT | TRBD1 | TRBJ2-3 | . | TRBV18
CASSPSRLGGGFSSTDTQYF | TGTGCCAGCAGCCCATCCCGTCTAGGCGGGGGCTTTTCTAGCACAGATACGCAGTATTTT | . | TRBJ2-3 | . | TRBV9
CASSLGGTRSSEQFF | TGTGCCAGCAGCTTAGGGGGGACTCGATCAAGTGAGCAGTTCTTC | . | TRBJ2-1 | . | TRBV11-2
CASSEGGAGTEAFF | TGTGCCAGCAGTGAAGGAGGGGCCGGCACTGAAGCTTTCTTT | . | TRBJ1-1 | . | TRBV2
CAWSVGGGYTF | TGTGCCTGGAGTGTAGGGGGTGGCTACACCTTC | . | TRBJ1-2 | . | TRBV30
CASSFGRADTQYF | TGTGCCAGCAGTTTTGGACGAGCAGATACGCAGTATTTT | . | TRBJ2-3 | . | TRBV7-6
CASSIDRGRKTQYF | TGTGCCAGTAGTATTGACAGGGGGCGAAAGACCCAGTACTTC | TRBD1 | TRBJ2-5 | . | TRBV19
CASSLAGGEGYTF | TGTGCCAGCAGCCTCGCAGGGGGCGAGGGCTACACCTTC | TRBD1 | TRBJ1-2 | . | TRBV5-6
CAISGDSGGSTDTQYF | TGTGCCATCAGTGGAGACAGCGGGGGCAGCACAGATACGCAGTATTTT | TRBD2 | TRBJ2-3 | . | TRBV10-3
CASRPGAGNTIYF | TGTGCCAGTAGGCCAGGGGCTGGAAACACCATATATTTT | . | TRBJ1-3 | . | TRBV19
CASSDRGGEETQYF | TGTGCCAGCAGTGACCGGGGGGGAGAGGAGACCCAGTACTTC | TRBD2 | TRBJ2-5 | . | TRBV5-4
CASSLADRGRGETQYF | TGCGCCAGCAGCTTGGCCGACCGGGGGCGGGGAGAGACCCAGTACTTC | . | TRBJ2-5 | few | TRBV5-1
CAWSRGSGSTDTQYF | TGTGCCTGGAGTCGGGGCAGCGGTAGCACAGATACGCAGTATTTT | . | TRBJ2-3 | few | TRBV30
CASRGGGYSPLHF | TGTGCAAGCCGCGGTGGGGGCTATTCACCCCTCCACTTT | . | TRBJ1-6 | . | TRBV6-5
CASQWVERTDTQYF | TGCGCCAGTCAGTGGGTAGAGCGCACAGATACGCAGTATTTT | . | TRBJ2-3 | once | TRBV5-1
CASSLGSSGVADTQYF | TGTGCCAGCAGCTTAGGGAGTAGCGGGGTCGCAGATACGCAGTATTTT | TRBD2 | TRBJ2-3 | . | TRBV7-8
CASSYTDRGFHEQYF | TGTGCCAGCAGTTACACGGACAGGGGGTTTCACGAGCAGTACTTC | TRBD1 | TRBJ2-7 | . | TRBV6-5
CASSLGGAEKLFF | TGTGCCAGCAGCTTAGGGGGCGCTGAAAAACTGTTTTTT | . | TRBJ1-4 | once | TRBV7-6
CASSKQAGGSYNEQFF | TGTGCCAGCAGTAAACAAGCGGGGGGTTCCTACAATGAGCAGTTCTTC | TRBD2 | TRBJ2-1 | . | TRBV6-6
CASSPRQGNTIYF | TGTGCCAGCAGCCCACGACAGGGCAACACCATATATTTT | TRBD1 | TRBJ1-3 | . | TRBV7-8
CASSTGQGTNTGELFF | TGCGCCAGCAGCACGGGACAGGGGACGAACACCGGGGAGCTGTTTTTT | TRBD1 | TRBJ2-2 | . | TRBV5-1
CASSEQGVSNQPQHF | TGTGCCAGCAGTGAACAGGGGGTTAGCAATCAGCCCCAGCATTTT | TRBD1 | TRBJ1-5 | . | TRBV6-1
CAALNDRGGGYTF | TGTGCCGCCCTGAATGACAGGGGAGGTGGCTACACCTTC | TRBD1 | TRBJ1-2 | . | TRBV30
CASSPGSLTNEKLFF | TGTGCCAGCTCACCGGGGAGCCTCACTAATGAAAAACTGTTTTTT | . | TRBJ1-4 | . | TRBV18
CASSLLQGPNTEAFF | TGTGCCAGCAGCTTACTCCAGGGCCCGAACACTGAAGCTTTCTTT | . | TRBJ1-1 | . | TRBV7-9
CASSEIWGTGGQETQYF | TGTGCCAGCAGTGAGATATGGGGGACAGGGGGCCAAGAGACCCAGTACTTC | TRBD1 | TRBJ2-5 | . | TRBV25-1
CASSVFPPPGSYTF | TGTGCCAGTAGTGTATTCCCCCCCCCGGGCAGCTACACCTTC | . | TRBJ1-2 | few | TRBV19
CASSIGWGKLDGYTF | TGTGCCAGTAGTATAGGCTGGGGGAAGCTGGACGGCTACACCTTC | . | TRBJ1-2 | . | TRBV19
CASSPLGTDTQYF | TGTGCCAGCTCACCACTGGGAACTGATACGCAGTATTTT | . | TRBJ2-3 | . | TRBV18
CAWSVIRADTQYF | TGTGCCTGGAGTGTAATCCGGGCAGATACGCAGTATTTT | . | TRBJ2-3 | few | TRBV30
CASSYSPGKTYGYTF | TGTGCCAGCAGTTACTCCCCAGGGAAGACTTATGGCTACACCTTC | . | TRBJ1-2 | . | TRBV6-5
CASSFRTSGNTIYF | TGTGCCAGCAGCTTCAGGACTTCTGGAAACACCATATATTTT | . | TRBJ1-3 | . | TRBV7-8
CASRADRNSPLHF | TGTGCCAGCAGAGCGGACAGGAATTCACCCCTCCACTTT | TRBD1 | TRBJ1-6 | once | TRBV2
CACGGLVHEQYF | TGTGCCTGCGGGGGGCTAGTCCACGAGCAGTACTTC | . | TRBJ2-7 | . | TRBV30
CSASGTSGYTF | TGCAGTGCTAGTGGGACAAGTGGCTACACCTTC | . | TRBJ1-2 | . | TRBV20-1
CASKGSGVRFYEQYF | TGTGCCAGCAAGGGTAGCGGGGTCCGCTTCTACGAGCAGTACTTC | TRBD2 | TRBJ2-7 | . | TRBV27
CAWNRDRVADTQYF | TGTGCCTGGAACCGGGACAGGGTGGCAGATACGCAGTATTTT | TRBD1 | TRBJ2-3 | . | TRBV30
CASSFGTGRGNQPQHF | TGTGCCAGCAGTTTTGGGACAGGTAGGGGCAATCAGCCCCAGCATTTT | TRBD1 | TRBJ1-5 | . | TRBV27
CASSLGTGGLSGNTIYF | TGTGCCAGCAGCCTTGGGACAGGGGGCCTCTCTGGAAACACCATATATTTT | TRBD1 | TRBJ1-3 | . | TRBV9
CASRRDRGKGQPQHF | TGTGCCAGCAGAAGGGACAGGGGGAAAGGTCAGCCCCAGCATTTT | TRBD1 | TRBJ1-5 | . | TRBV6-5
CAWSRDSESGELFF | TGTGCCTGGAGTCGGGACAGCGAGTCCGGGGAGCTGTTTTTT | TRBD1 | TRBJ2-2 | . | TRBV30
CASSFARAYEQYF | TGTGCCAGCAGTTTCGCCCGGGCCTACGAGCAGTACTTC | . | TRBJ2-7 | few | TRBV27